The 21 T cell receptor beta chains in this list originate from one sample, sequenced in a study of response to subunit inactivated influenza vaccine. In TCRdb, the RT-PCR reads were re-called with MiXCR into one record per CDR3 protein. The sample has roughly 670,000 distinct CDR3 sequences, roughly 15% seen once; the top ten hold 7.5% to 8%. This specimen was PBMCs from blood, taken around 14 days before vaccination. The receptors here all came from a man aged 50 to 60 who received an inactivated influenza vaccine.

This clonotype was detected many times. J is TRBJ2-1 and V is TRBV5-1; unclear D gene. The CDR3 contains 15 residues. Trimming took 4 bases from V and 2 from J, leaving 13 bases between them. Germline V gene data show CDR1 as SGHRS and CDR2 as YFSETQ. Here the CDR3 reads CASSPSQGPYNEQFF. In DNA form, the CDR3 reads TGCGCCAGCAGCCCTTCGCAAGGGCCCTACAATGAGCAGTTCTTC.

The sample holds many counts of this clonotype. V gene TRBV20-1 combines with J gene TRBJ2-3; D is undetermined. The CDR3 length is 15 residues. Germline CDR1 and CDR2: DFQATT and SNEGSKA (reference sequence). V was shortened by 5 bases and J by 3 bases, with 18 bases between the two germline ends. CDR3 sequence reads: CSALADNSVTDTQYF. Written as DNA, the CDR3 is TGCAGTGCTTTAGCCGATAACTCAGTAACAGATACGCAGTATTTT.

V and J are TRBV4-3 and TRBJ1-5; D ambiguous. CDR3 length: 15 amino acids. CDR1 and CDR2 (germline): LGHNA, YSLEER. V gave up 0 bases and J gave up 7 bases, with 13 bases separating them. The CDR3 spells CASSQDVSGPQPQHF. The CDR3, as DNA: TGCGCCAGCAGCCAAGATGTGTCCGGGCCCCAGCCCCAGCATTTT.

This clonotype was counted between two and nine times. V gene TRBV14 combines with J gene TRBJ2-3; D unclear. The CDR3 consists of 13 residues. Germline V lookup: CDR1 SGHDN, CDR2 FVKESK. Trimming stripped 0 bases from V and 5 bases from J, with 6 bases between. CDR3 in DNA: TGTGCCAGCAGCCAAGATCTCGGAGATACGCAGTATTTT. This gives the protein CASSQDLGDTQYF.

The rearrangement joins TRBV20-1 to TRBJ2-7, with 8 bases identical to TRBD2. Germline V gene sequence: CDR1 DFQATT, CDR2 SNEGSKA (reference sequence). The CDR3 is 15 residues long. V dropped 0 bases and J dropped 2; count of bases not matched to a gene: 6. In DNA, the CDR3 is TGCAGTGCTAGAGATTCCAGCGGGAGAGCCTACGAGCAGTACTTC. Its translation is CSARDSSGRAYEQYF.

This chain links TRBV5-1 with TRBJ2-5; tentatively, D is TRBD1 (5 bases). The CDR3 spans 13 residues. With 7 bases removed from V and 5 bases from J, the gap between germline ends came to 15 bases. The V gene's germline CDR1 is SGHRS and CDR2 YFSETQ. The CDR3 DNA follows: TGCGCCAGCGGGGCTCAGTCCGTGGAGACCCAGTACTTC. Protein product: CASGAQSVETQYF.

This clonotype occurred many times. J is TRBJ2-1 and V is TRBV7-2; 9 nucleotides line up with TRBD1. J gave up 3 bases and V 6 bases, and 6 bases lay outside the gene matches. The CDR3 runs 15 residues. Germline V gives CDR1 SGHTA, CDR2 FQGNSA. CDR3: CASRPDRGSYNEQFF. CDR3 coding DNA: TGTGCCAGCAGACCCGACAGGGGGAGCTACAATGAGCAGTTCTTC.

A few counts support this clonotype. The chain combines TRBV14 with TRBJ2-2; D uncertain. The CDR3 sequence is 14 residues long. Germline V gene lookup returns CDR1 SGHDN and CDR2 FVKESK. The V end was cut by 5 bases, the J end by 6 bases, with 13 bases between. This CDR3 is CASSEGNFPGELFF. The DNA for the CDR3 is TGTGCCAGCAGCGAAGGGAATTTTCCCGGGGAGCTGTTTTTT.

This clonotype was detected only a few times. V usage is TRBV15 and J usage is TRBJ2-7; D is uncertain. The CDR3 sequence is 14 residues long. Germline values: CDR1 LNHNV, CDR2 YYDKDF (reference sequence). The V gene lost 7 bases and the J gene lost 1 base, with 14 bases spanning the gap. In DNA, the CDR3 is TGTGCCACCATAGATACCGACAAATCCTACGAGCAGTACTTC. Translation gives CATIDTDKSYEQYF.

The CDR3 nucleotides read TGCGCCAGCAGCTTGGGGACGTGGGGCGTGAACACTGAAGCTTTCTTT. This translates into CASSLGTWGVNTEAFF. The chain links TRBV5-1 to TRBJ1-1; perhaps TRBD1 as D (5 bases). CDR1 and CDR2 from the germline V gene are SGHRS and YFSETQ. The CDR3 is 16 residues long. The V end lost 0 bases, the J end lost 0 bases, and 12 bases lay between the germline ends.

This clonotype was counted between two and nine times. V is TRBV6-2 or TRBV6-3 and J is TRBJ1-3; D possibly corresponds to TRBD1 (6 bases). Germline assignment: CDR1 MNHEY and CDR2 SVGEGT. V lost 7 bases, J lost 7 bases, and 11 bases lay in between. The CDR3 totals 12 residues. In DNA form, the CDR3 reads TGTGCCAGCATCTCCCAGGGGAACACCATATATTTT. Translated: CASISQGNTIYF.

This clonotype was detected ten times or more. V usage is TRBV20-1 and J usage is TRBJ1-5, with D unclear. This CDR3 is 14 amino acids long. The ends were cut back, 3 bases at V and 5 bases at J, with 14 bases in the middle. CDR1 and CDR2 from the germline V gene are DFQATT and SNEGSKA (reference sequence). CDR3 protein: CSARGVLADQPQHF. Here the CDR3 DNA reads TGCAGTGCTAGGGGTGTTCTAGCCGATCAGCCCCAGCATTTT.

The chain's CDR3 is CASSPAPSGNTIYF. As DNA, the CDR3 is TGTGCCAGCAGCCCTGCCCCCTCTGGAAACACCATATATTTT. V is TRBV27 and J is TRBJ1-3; D gene unclear. The CDR3 runs to 14 residues. From germline, CDR1 is MNHEY and CDR2 SMNVEV (reference sequence). V was trimmed by 6 bases and J by 0 bases, leaving 9 bases between them.

The chain uses TRBV24-1 and TRBJ1-2, with TRBD1 as a possible D gene (5 bases). V was shortened by 3 bases and J by 4 bases, with 11 bases between the two germline ends. Germline CDR1 and CDR2: KGHDR and SFDVKD. The CDR3 is 14 residues long. This CDR3 is CATSDIDRIYGYTF. CDR3 DNA: TGTGCCACCAGTGATATCGACAGAATCTATGGCTACACCTTC.

There are a few counts of this clonotype. J is TRBJ2-6 and V is TRBV4-1; possibly TRBD1 for D (6 bases). This CDR3 contains 16 residues. The ends were cut back, 3 bases at V and 2 bases at J, with 11 bases in the middle. CDR1 and CDR2 from the germline V gene are MGHRA and YSYEKL. Here the CDR3 DNA reads TGCGCCAGCAGCCAGGACCCAGGGGCTGGGGCCAACGTCCTGACTTTC. Amino acids: CASSQDPGAGANVLTF.

The table lists this clonotype with a few counts. V usage is TRBV20-1 and J usage is TRBJ2-1; unclear D gene. Germline V gene lookup returns CDR1 DFQATT and CDR2 SNEGSKA (reference sequence). Trimming took off 3 bases at V and 2 bases at J, with 8 bases between the two ends. The CDR3 is 13 amino acids. CDR3 sequence reads: CSARFLTYNEQFF. The CDR3 coding sequence is TGCAGTGCTAGGTTCCTAACCTACAATGAGCAGTTCTTC.

The gene calls are TRBV28 and TRBJ1-6; D is unresolved. In germline, CDR1 is MDHEN, CDR2 SYDVKM. The CDR3 sequence is 14 residues long. V was clipped by 2 bases and J by 6 bases, with 8 bases between them. In DNA, the CDR3 is TGTGCCAGCAGTTTAGGCCACGCTAATTCACCCCTCCACTTT. Residues: CASSLGHANSPLHF. Looking up the rest from reference TRBV28 and TRBJ1-6 gives the full variable domain: DVKVTQSSRYLVKRTGEKVFLECVQDMDHENMFWYRQDPGLGLRLIYFSYDVKMKEKGDIPEGYSVSREKKERFSLILESASTNQTSMYLCASSLGHANSPLHFGNGTRLTVT.

This clonotype has just a few counts. The chain couples TRBV9 to TRBJ2-1; D call uncertain. Germline lookup yields CDR1 SGDLS and CDR2 YYNGEE. The CDR3 spans 16 residues. V gave up 0 bases and J gave up 0 bases, with 10 bases separating them. The CDR3 coding sequence is TGTGCCAGCAGCGTAGGATCCAGCAGCTCCTACAATGAGCAGTTCTTC. Translating gives CASSVGSSSSYNEQFF.

The sample holds a few counts of this clonotype. The chain employs TRBV5-6 and TRBJ2-1; possibly TRBD2 for D (6 bases). This CDR3 spans 12 amino acids. Germline CDR1 reads SGHDT; CDR2 reads YYEEEE. Trimming removed 3 bases from V and 9 bases from J, with 10 bases in between. The CDR3 loop reads CASSWGSGEQFF. The DNA of the CDR3 is TGTGCCAGCAGCTGGGGTAGCGGTGAGCAGTTCTTC.

The rearrangement uses TRBV6-1 and TRBJ2-7, with TRBD1 matching 9 bases. The V gene end was trimmed by 6 bases and the J gene end by 3 bases; junction bases not matched to a gene: 9. This CDR3 region has 15 residues. CDR1 is MNHNS, CDR2 SASEGT, per germline. The DNA of the CDR3 is TGTGCCAGCAGCCCCACAGGGGGCGGTAACTACGAGCAGTACTTC. Protein product: CASSPTGGGNYEQYF.

The chain couples TRBV7-2 to TRBJ1-2; D perhaps matches TRBD1 (5 bases). This CDR3 comprises 13 residues. Between the trimmed V and J ends, which lost 3 bases and 8 bases, there was a span of 13 bases. The V gene's germline CDR1 is SGHTA and CDR2 FQGNSA. DNA of the CDR3: TGTGCCAGCAGCTTCCAGACAGCCGGAGGCTACACCTTC. Residues: CASSFQTAGGYTF.